A single sample is the source of the 9 T cell receptor beta chains below, sequenced in a study of blood T cell repertoires in COVID-19. The protocol was immunoSEQ multiplex PCR, while the TCRdb copy is restricted to in-frame clones and leaves out a portion. This sample has about 210,000 clones; more than 70% occur once, and the top ten carry roughly 13%. Material: peripheral blood. These receptors were obtained from a human donor in a cohort sampled during active COVID-19.

This rearrangement joins TRBV19 to TRBJ2-7, with 8 bases that match TRBD1. The ends lost 3 bases at V and 6 bases at J; junction bases unmatched: 7. There are 14 residues in the CDR3. The germline CDR1 and CDR2 sequences are LNHDA and SQIVND (reference sequence). The CDR3 DNA follows: TGTGCCAGTAGTATCAGGACAGGGAGAGGCGAGCAGTACTTC. Encoded protein: CASSIRTGRGEQYF.

V is TRBV27 and J is TRBJ1-1, with D possibly being TRBD1 (6 bases). Germline CDR1 reads MNHEY; CDR2 reads SMNVEV (reference sequence). The CDR3 is made up of 18 amino acids. V lost 2 bases and J 6 bases, leaving 25 bases between the germline ends. CDR3 region: CASSLSPLAGAPGSEAFF. For the CDR3, the DNA is TGTGCCAGCAGTTTAAGCCCCCTAGCGGGGGCCCCAGGGTCTGAAGCTTTCTTT.

The chain combines TRBV6-1 with TRBJ2-1, with 9 bases fitting TRBD2. The CDR3 has 16 residues. The V gene end was trimmed by 3 bases and the J gene end by 5 bases; junction bases not matched to a gene: 8. Germline CDR1 is MNHNS and CDR2 is SASEGT. The CDR3 is CASSDTGTSRNNEQFF. CDR3 nucleotide sequence: TGTGCCAGCAGTGACACCGGGACTAGCAGGAACAATGAGCAGTTCTTC.

This sequence joins TRBV7-3 and TRBJ1-6; no definite D call. Trimming pared 0 bases from V and 7 bases from J, leaving 7 bases between. The CDR3 has 14 amino acids. Germline CDR1 SGHTA, CDR2 FQGTGA. The CDR3 sequence is CASSLTGRNSPLHF. The CDR3 coding sequence is TGTGCCAGCAGCTTAACAGGGAGAAATTCACCCCTCCACTTT.

The chain uses TRBV14 and TRBJ2-7, with a tentative D call TRBD2 (6 bases). Germline CDR1 is SGHDN and CDR2 is FVKESK. The CDR3 totals 18 residues. Trimming shortened V by 3 bases and J by 1 base, and 22 bases separated the two germline ends. CDR3 bases: TGTGCCAGCAGCCACGGAGGGTCCATTGGCCTCTATTCCTACGAGCAGTACTTC. Its translation: CASSHGGSIGLYSYEQYF.

The chain is built from TRBV5-1 and TRBJ2-3, with a weak D call TRBD1 (6 bases). V lost 3 bases, J lost 3 bases, and 11 bases lay in between. The germline V gene has CDR1 SGHRS and CDR2 YFSETQ. There are 14 residues in the CDR3. The chain's CDR3 is CASSSGVVTDTQYF. For the CDR3, the DNA is TGCGCCAGCAGCTCAGGGGTGGTTACAGATACGCAGTATTTT.

V is TRBV15 and J is TRBJ1-1; 8 bases align to TRBD1. V lost 5 bases and J lost 5; bases outside the gene matches: 10. CDR3 length: 15 residues. Germline V lookup: CDR1 LNHNV, CDR2 YYDKDF (reference sequence). CDR3 nucleotides: TGTGCCACCAGCGGAGCTCGGACAGGGCGTACTGAAGCTTTCTTT. Translation: CATSGARTGRTEAFF.

There are a few counts of this clone. The chain is built from TRBV19 and TRBJ1-1, with D possibly matching TRBD1 (6 bases). The V gene's germline CDR1 is LNHDA and CDR2 SQIVND (reference sequence). The CDR3 contains 15 residues. Trimming pared 4 bases from V and 4 bases from J, leaving 16 bases between. CDR3 protein: CASSTKTGISTEAFF. CDR3 coding DNA: TGTGCCAGTAGTACTAAAACAGGGATCAGCACTGAAGCTTTCTTT.

The rearrangement links TRBV19 to TRBJ2-2; possible D gene TRBD2, 5 bases. In germline, CDR1 is LNHDA, CDR2 SQIVND (reference sequence). V lost 6 bases to trimming and J lost 0 bases, with 8 bases between them. There are 14 residues in the CDR3. The CDR3 bases are TGTGCCAGTAGGGAGGAGGCGAACACCGGGGAGCTGTTTTTT. Translation gives CASREEANTGELFF.